A single T cell receptor (beta chain) is shown here with its context. What it recognizes is unknown. These data are taken from a study of T cells in Graves' hyperthyroidism and ophthalmopathy. This CDR3 region has 14 residues. Germline CDR1 is SGHTA and CDR2 is FQGNSA. V was pared by 3 bases and J by 6 bases, with 14 bases between. Exclusion criteria comprised uncontrolled infection, other autoimmune disease, pregnancy or lactation. Study results and caveats: In the blood, most expanded thyroid clonotypes above 0.001 appeared as well.

RNA transcripts served as the template for amplifying TCR beta CDR3 regions. The TCR CDR3 first-round RT-PCR relied on the HTBI primer set. One entry per CDR3 protein results from TCRdb running MiXCR on the multiplex PCR reads. The table lists around 340,000 distinct CDR3 sequences, about a sixth of them singletons. Sequenced input: blood. The chain has TRBV7-2 and TRBJ1-1; D ambiguous. This receptor was taken from a woman aged 40-49 years with Graves' ophthalmopathy. CDR3 bases: TGTGCCAGCAGCTTGGACTCCCTATTCGCTGAAGCTTTCTTT. Its protein product is CASSLDSLFAEAFF.